The T cell receptor beta chain described here comes from a study of blood T cell repertoires in COVID-19. Study-level background: T cells, B-cell-depleted T cells, or PBMCs supplied cDNA or gDNA.

Data came from immunoSEQ multiplex PCR; TCRdb stores just in-frame clones and leaves some out. The top ten clones hold 2% to 2.5% of a sample with roughly 120,000 clones, 75% to 90% of them seen once. The germline CDR1 and CDR2 sequences are SGHAT and FQNNGV. The V end lost 5 bases, the J end lost 4 bases, and 14 bases lay between the germline ends. The CDR3 spans 14 residues. The TCR was taken from a man aged 30-40 years with acute or convalescent COVID-19. The sequenced material came from peripheral blood. The J gene is TRBJ1-2, the V gene TRBV11-2; a possible D gene is TRBD1 (5 bases). The chain's CDR3 is CASSTLTGTYGYTF. In DNA, the CDR3 is TGTGCCAGCAGCACCCTAACAGGAACCTATGGCTACACCTTC.